This TCR beta chain was observed in a study of cytomegalovirus exposure and HLA in healthy donors. Notes on the study in general: HLA allele associations emerged for 16,951 TCR beta sequences in a later analysis, at 0.05 false discovery rate. An assumption of roughly uniform sequencing depth across donors underlay the presence/absence analyses. Several of the most significant clusters appeared linked to common viral pathogens, based on a later analysis.

As for this clone: No antigen is known for it.

The CDR3 has 15 amino acids. Germline CDR1 reads SGHTS; CDR2 reads YDEGEE. V was cut by 5 bases and J by 1 base, with 16 bases left in between. The study ran its PCR with 60 Vbeta and 13 Jbeta primers. TCRdb's copy holds only in-frame clones and misses some; the assay was immunoSEQ multiplex PCR. The table has about 150,000 clones, 80% seen once; the top ten hold around 7.3%. This chain links TRBV5-8 with TRBJ2-7; possibly TRBD1 for D (6 bases). This receptor was taken from a young man in good health and CMV-seropositive. Sequenced material: PBMCs. CDR3 in amino acids: CASRIGTIYSYEQYF. CDR3 DNA sequence: TGTGCCAGCAGAATCGGGACAATATATTCCTACGAGCAGTACTTC.